This record looks at one T cell receptor beta chain sequence and its context. This sample is drawn from a study of cytomegalovirus exposure and HLA in healthy donors. This CDR3 region has 12 residues. Looked up from germline, CDR1 is LNHNV and CDR2 is YYDKDF (reference sequence). Trimming removed 5 bases at V and 4 bases at J, with 8 bases between. A multiplex PCR was run with 60 Vbeta primers and 13 Jbeta primers. Here immunoSEQ multiplex PCR was the method, and the copy in TCRdb shows in-frame clones only, minus some. There are roughly 130,000 clones in the sample; more than 80% occur only once, and 1% lies in the top ten.

Sequenced material: PBMCs. This receptor was identified in a man in his forties in good health and CMV-seronegative. The chain joins TRBV15 to TRBJ1-1, with a tentative D call TRBD1 (5 bases). CDR3 in DNA: TGTGCCACCAGCGCAGGGTTCACTGAAGCTTTCTTT. It codes for CATSAGFTEAFF.